A selection of T cell receptor beta chains follows, all from one sample in a study of blood T cell repertoires in COVID-19. Only in-frame clones appear in the TCRdb table, and some are missing; sequencing was by immunoSEQ multiplex PCR. The sample has 60,000 to 85,000 clones, roughly three quarters seen once. Sequencing used peripheral blood. These receptors came from a woman aged 60 to 75 with acute or convalescent COVID-19. CDR3s include the opening cysteine and the closing phenylalanine or tryptophan. A D gene is named only where the DNA matches it firmly. The size entry is marked missing in some rows and otherwise reads once, few, many or a size class.

J,D,size,V,DNA,CDR3
TRBJ2-3,TRBD2,NA,TRBV5-1,TGCGCCAGCAGCAAGGGTACTAGCGGGGGGGCAGATACGCAGTATTTT,CASSKGTSGGADTQYF
TRBJ2-5,NA,few,TRBV15,TGTGCCACCAGCAGATCTTCGGAGACCCAGTACTTC,CATSRSSETQYF
TRBJ1-2,TRBD1,NA,TRBV9,TGTGCCAGCAGCCCCAGCTGGACAGGCTTCTATGGCTACACCTTC,CASSPSWTGFYGYTF
TRBJ1-6,TRBD1,few,TRBV7-9,TGTGCCAGCAGCTCCGAGGGGGGACAGGGAACTCTCCACTTT,CASSSEGGQGTLHF
TRBJ2-1,TRBD1,NA,TRBV29-1,TGCAGCGTTGCGCTCACAGGGGGGCATGAGCAGTTCTTC,CSVALTGGHEQFF
TRBJ2-5,TRBD1,NA,TRBV6-1,TGTGCCAGCAGTGAAGCGCCGGCAGGGGGAGAGACCCAGTACTTC,CASSEAPAGGETQYF
TRBJ2-7,TRBD1,few,TRBV6-1,TGTGCCAGCAGTGATCGGGGAGGCGGACAGGGTTACGAGCAGTACTTC,CASSDRGGGQGYEQYF
TRBJ2-3,NA,NA,TRBV6-2/TRBV6-3,TGTGCCAGCAGTTATGGGGCTACCGGGACTTACACAGATACGCAGTATTTT,CASSYGATGTYTDTQYF
TRBJ2-7,TRBD1,NA,TRBV7-2,TGTGCCAGCAGGACAGGGGGCATTTACGAGCAGTACTTC,CASRTGGIYEQYF
TRBJ2-4,TRBD2,NA,TRBV9,TGTGCCAGCAGCGAGGGGACGGGGAGGGACATTCAGTACTTC,CASSEGTGRDIQYF
TRBJ1-2,TRBD1,few,TRBV7-2,TGTGCCAGCAGCTTAAGGACAGGACTCTACACCTTC,CASSLRTGLYTF
TRBJ2-1,NA,NA,TRBV7-8,TGTGCCAGCAGCTTAACGTCTCGGGAGCAGTTCTTC,CASSLTSREQFF
TRBJ2-5,TRBD2,NA,TRBV7-7,TGTGCTAGCAGCTTCGGACTAGCGGGGGGGGCAGAGACCCAGTACTTC,CASSFGLAGGAETQYF
TRBJ1-2,TRBD1,NA,TRBV19,TGTGCCAGTAGTACCTCCGGGACAGGGGGCGCCTATGGCTACACCTTC,CASSTSGTGGAYGYTF
TRBJ2-3,TRBD2,NA,TRBV24-1,TGTGCCACCAGTGATGGGACTAGCGGGGGGGCCGGGGATACGCAGTATTTT,CATSDGTSGGAGDTQYF
TRBJ2-5,TRBD1,NA,TRBV27,TGTGCCAGCAGGGGGACAGGGGGAATAGCGGTTGAGACCCAGTACTTC,CASRGTGGIAVETQYF
TRBJ1-5,NA,NA,TRBV5-3,TGTGCCCGACCTCGACAGGCCGATCAGCCCCAGCATTTT,CARPRQADQPQHF
TRBJ2-1,NA,NA,TRBV20-1,TGCAGTGCTAGAGATAAAAATGAGCAGTTCTTC,CSARDKNEQFF
TRBJ2-3,NA,NA,TRBV24-1,TGTGCCACCAGTGAAAACTCAGATACGCAGTATTTT,CATSENSDTQYF
TRBJ1-1,TRBD1,NA,TRBV15,TGTGCCACCAGCAGGCAGGACAGGGGGAAGACTGAAGCTTTCTTT,CATSRQDRGKTEAFF
TRBJ2-1,TRBD1,NA,TRBV7-9,TGTGCCAGCGACGACAGGGAGAAGGATGAGCAGTTCTTC,CASDDREKDEQFF
TRBJ1-1,NA,NA,TRBV18,TGTGCCAGCTCACCCGGGTTGAACACTGAAGCTTTCTTT,CASSPGLNTEAFF
TRBJ2-7,TRBD2,NA,TRBV4-1,TGCGCCAGCAGCCAAGCCAGCGGGGGCTCTTACGAGCAGTACTTC,CASSQASGGSYEQYF
TRBJ2-3,NA,NA,TRBV11-1,TGTGCCAGCAGCGTCAGACCAGAGACTAGCACAGATACGCAGTATTTT,CASSVRPETSTDTQYF
TRBJ1-4,NA,NA,TRBV25-1,TGTGCCAGCAGTACCCCTTGGGGGGATGAAAAACTGTTTTTT,CASSTPWGDEKLFF
TRBJ2-5,TRBD2,few,TRBV5-8,TGTGCCAGCAGCCTCGGACTAGCGGGGGAACAGACCCAGTACTTC,CASSLGLAGEQTQYF
TRBJ2-2,TRBD2,few,TRBV7-9,TGTGCCAGCAGCTCGGGACTACCAAACACCGGGGAGCTGTTTTTT,CASSSGLPNTGELFF
TRBJ2-7,NA,NA,TRBV7-2,TGTGCCAGCAGCACCGAGGGGGGGCGTAAGCAGTACTTC,CASSTEGGRKQYF
TRBJ2-3,NA,few,TRBV29-1,TGCAGCGTTGAGGTAGGCACAGATACGCAGTATTTT,CSVEVGTDTQYF
TRBJ2-3,NA,NA,TRBV7-2,TGTGCCAGCAGCTTCCCCCAGAGCACAGATACGCAGTATTTT,CASSFPQSTDTQYF
TRBJ1-1,NA,NA,TRBV4-1,TGCGCCAGCAGCCAAGAACTAGTCGGGGATGAAGCTTTCTTT,CASSQELVGDEAFF
TRBJ1-6,TRBD1,NA,TRBV5-1,TGCGCCAGCAGCGCAGGGGACAGGGTCGAATCACCCCTCCACTTT,CASSAGDRVESPLHF
TRBJ2-5,TRBD1,NA,TRBV10-3,TGTGCCATCAGTGTAGGGACAGGGAGTCAAGAGACCCAGTACTTC,CAISVGTGSQETQYF
TRBJ2-7,NA,NA,TRBV19,TGTGCCAGTAGCTACAGCCGCTCCTACGAGCAGTACTTC,CASSYSRSYEQYF
TRBJ1-1,TRBD1,NA,TRBV27,TGTGCCAGCAGTGCCCGGGACAGGAACACTGAAGCTTTCTTT,CASSARDRNTEAFF
TRBJ2-3,TRBD2,NA,TRBV19,TGTGCCAGTAGTGCCCGACTAGCGGGGCGAACAGATACGCAGTATTTT,CASSARLAGRTDTQYF
TRBJ2-3,TRBD2,NA,TRBV5-5,TGTGCCAGCAGCTTTAGCGGGGGGCGGACAGATACGCAGTATTTT,CASSFSGGRTDTQYF
TRBJ1-2,NA,NA,TRBV27,TGTGCCAGCAGTTTATCGGCGGCGGGGTCGGTGTCGGCCTATGGCTACACCTTC,CASSLSAAGSVSAYGYTF
TRBJ2-1,NA,NA,TRBV4-3,TGCGCCAGCAGCCCAAGTAGCGACTACAATGAGCAGTTCTTC,CASSPSSDYNEQFF
TRBJ2-2,TRBD1,medium-sized,TRBV27,TGTGCCAGCAGTAGGACAGGGGGGACCGGGGAGCTGTTTTTT,CASSRTGGTGELFF
TRBJ2-3,TRBD1,NA,TRBV19,TGTGCCACCTCGGGACAGGGGTTGACAGATACGCAGTATTTT,CATSGQGLTDTQYF
TRBJ2-5,NA,NA,TRBV6-5,TGTGCCAGCAGTTACGAGGGAGTGGGGCAAGAGACCCAGTACTTC,CASSYEGVGQETQYF
TRBJ2-2,NA,NA,TRBV6-6,TGTGCCAATGGGGAGGTGGGACGGGAAGAGCTGTTTTTT,CANGEVGREELFF
TRBJ2-5,NA,NA,TRBV12-3/TRBV12-4,TGTGCCAGCAGTCAGGACAGTCAAGAGACCCAGTACTTC,CASSQDSQETQYF
TRBJ1-5,TRBD1,NA,TRBV23-1,TGCGCCAGCAGTCATCCCATCGACAGGGATCATCAGCCCCAGCATTTT,CASSHPIDRDHQPQHF